This record concerns one T cell receptor beta chain sequence. Repertoires were sampled repeatedly during chemoradiotherapy. This sample is drawn from a study of chemoradiotherapy in HPV16-positive cancers. The assay was immunoSEQ multiplex PCR, and TCRdb's table has in-frame clones only and misses some. The repertoire holds about 9,500 clones, with about 71% as singletons. This material was collected from a patient who underwent chemoradiotherapy. This TCR was recovered from a human donor with HPV-associated anogenital cancer.

The CDR3 loop reads CASRLAGQETQYF. CDR3 nucleotide sequence: TGTGCCAGTAGATTGGCAGGGCAAGAGACCCAGTACTTC. This chain joins TRBV19 and TRBJ2-5; the D gene is possibly TRBD1 (5 bases). The CDR3 has 13 amino acids. Germline V CDR1 and CDR2: LNHDA, SQIVND (reference sequence). With 6 bases removed from V and 2 bases from J, the gap between germline ends came to 10 bases.